The table lists the clone carrying this T cell receptor beta chain with a few counts. The antigen remains undetermined. Addition of a universal primer site occurred through template switching, and cDNA carried unique molecular identifiers. Each CDR3 protein is one row after TCRdb ran MiXCR on the 5' RACE reads. Of around 500,000 distinct CDR3 sequences listed, 14% were seen once; the top ten hold about 0.52%. The data were obtained in a study of identical twins. The CDR3 extends over 17 amino acids. Germline CDR1 ENHRY, CDR2 SYGVKD. The V and J ends lost 5 bases and 3 bases respectively, with 20 bases between them. Study-level results: Within beta out-of-frame sequences, the excess sharing observed between twins was weaker.

These data also formed part of another study, on yellow fever vaccine responses in identical twins.

The sequenced sample consisted of CD4+ T cells sorted from blood. The source is a woman younger than 30 in good health. V is TRBV10-3 and J is TRBJ2-1, with D perhaps matching TRBD1 (6 bases). CDR3 bases: TGTGCCATCAGTCAACCTGAACCGGGACAAGGCTACAATGAGCAGTTCTTC. It translates to CAISQPEPGQGYNEQFF.